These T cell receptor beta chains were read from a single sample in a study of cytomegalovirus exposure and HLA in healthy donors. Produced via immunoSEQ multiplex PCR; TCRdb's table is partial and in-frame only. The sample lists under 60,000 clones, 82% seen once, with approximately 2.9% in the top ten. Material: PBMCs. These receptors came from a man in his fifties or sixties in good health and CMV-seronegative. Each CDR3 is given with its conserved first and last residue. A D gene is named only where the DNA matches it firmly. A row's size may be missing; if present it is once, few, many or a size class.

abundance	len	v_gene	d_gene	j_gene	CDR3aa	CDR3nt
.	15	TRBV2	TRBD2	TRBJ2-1	CASTPGGLVSNEQFF	TGTGCCAGTACCCCTGGGGGACTAGTGAGTAATGAGCAGTTCTTC
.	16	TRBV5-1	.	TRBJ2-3	CASSFFGGGSTDTQYF	TGCGCCAGCAGCTTTTTTGGGGGCGGAAGCACAGATACGCAGTATTTT
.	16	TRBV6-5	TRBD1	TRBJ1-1	CASSYSTWTGPTEAFF	TGTGCCAGCAGTTACTCGACGTGGACAGGCCCCACTGAAGCTTTCTTT
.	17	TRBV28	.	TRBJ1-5	CASSFGFGRGLNQPQHF	TGTGCCAGCAGTTTCGGCTTTGGCAGGGGCCTAAATCAGCCCCAGCATTTT
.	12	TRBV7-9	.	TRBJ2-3	CASSLTENTQYF	TGTGCCAGCAGCTTAACAGAGAATACGCAGTATTTT
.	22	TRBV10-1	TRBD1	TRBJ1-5	CASRNTPGTGGRIKYSNQPQHF	TGCGCCAGCAGAAACACCCCGGGGACAGGGGGCCGAATTAAGTATAGCAATCAGCCCCAGCATTTT
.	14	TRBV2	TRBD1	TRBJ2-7	CASRETTGRGEQYF	TGTGCCAGCAGAGAGACGACAGGGAGAGGCGAGCAGTACTTC
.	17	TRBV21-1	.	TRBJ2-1	CATPVSWDNSSYNEQFF	TGTGCCACCCCGGTATCATGGGACAACAGCTCCTACAATGAGCAGTTCTTC
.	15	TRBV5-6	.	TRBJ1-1	CASSLAGEENTEAFF	TGTGCCAGCAGCTTGGCCGGGGAGGAGAACACTGAAGCTTTCTTT
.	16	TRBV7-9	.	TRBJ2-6	CASSTRHISGANVLTF	TGTGCCAGCAGCACCCGACACATCTCTGGGGCCAACGTCCTGACTTTC
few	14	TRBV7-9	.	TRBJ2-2	CASSSGVYTGELFF	TGTGCCAGCAGCTCGGGGGTTTACACCGGGGAGCTGTTTTTT